Reported below is one TCR beta chain. Its cognate antigen is unknown. These data belong to a study of cytotoxic CD8 clonotypes in ibrutinib-treated CLL. About the study: The study recorded mean values of 255,043 productive templates and tens of thousands of productive rearrangements per sample.

Sequencing used immunoSEQ multiplex PCR; TCRdb keeps in-frame clones, though not all of them. Among about 160,000 clones listed, approximately 80% were seen once. Study-wide results and limits: On treatment, the uncommon public clonotypes contracted or remained stable.

Germline CDR1 reads SGHVS; CDR2 reads FQNEAQ. This CDR3 spans 22 amino acids. The J segment lost 0 bases and the V segment lost 3 bases, leaving 25 bases of the junction unmatched. The genes are TRBV7-8 and TRBJ2-7; 8 positions match TRBD1. The TCR sequence derives from a human donor with chronic lymphocytic leukemia. The starting material was PBMCs, obtained after 24 months of ibrutinib treatment. The CDR3 bases are TGTGCCAGCAGCTTGGTCCGGGGCAGGGGGCTTTCTCCCCAAAGCCACTCCTACGAGCAGTACTTC. This encodes CASSLVRGRGLSPQSHSYEQYF.